The 20 T cell receptor beta chains below come from one sample, sequenced in a study of OX40 agonist ivuxolimab in advanced cancers. The table came from immunoSEQ multiplex PCR; TCRdb's copy has only in-frame clones and leaves some out. The sample consists of about 75,000 clones, about 85% of them appearing once. Source: CD4+ or CD8+ T cells sorted from blood, taken in a trial of the OX40 agonist ivuxolimab. The receptors shown here come from an adult with an advanced solid tumor such as melanoma, head and neck, liver or kidney cancer.

A single count supports this clone. The V call is TRBV7-2, the J call TRBJ1-4; 7 nucleotides align to TRBD1. Germline V lookup: CDR1 SGHTA, CDR2 FQGNSA. The junction had 8 bases not matched to a gene; V was cut back by 5 bases and J by 11 bases. CDR3 length: 13 amino acids. CDR3 DNA: TGTGCCAGCAGCCAACGACAGGGAATTAAACTGTTTTTT. This gives the protein CASSQRQGIKLFF.

V usage is TRBV2 and J usage is TRBJ2-5, with 8 bases that match TRBD2. CDR1 is SNHLY and CDR2 is FYNNEI in the germline V gene. After removal of 4 bases from V and 3 bases from J, the junction contained 1 base not matched to a gene. The CDR3 runs 13 residues. Here the CDR3 reads CASSGLAKETQYF. In DNA, the CDR3 is TGTGCCAGCAGTGGACTAGCGAAAGAGACCCAGTACTTC.

This chain uses TRBV6-5 with TRBJ2-3; TRBD2 matches at 9 bases. CDR3 size: 15 residues. Germline CDR1 MNHEY, CDR2 SVGAGI. The trim removed 7 bases at V and 2 bases at J, leaving 7 bases unmatched. The CDR3: CASTWGGGVTDTQYF. CDR3 nucleotides: TGTGCCAGCACCTGGGGCGGGGGGGTCACAGATACGCAGTATTTT.

V and J are TRBV7-9 and TRBJ1-2, with TRBD1 matching over 7 bases. Germline lookup yields CDR1 SEHNR and CDR2 FQNEAQ (reference sequence). After removal of 5 bases from V and 4 bases from J, the junction contained 4 bases not matched to a gene. There are 13 residues in the CDR3. For the CDR3, the DNA is TGTGCCAGCAGCCGTGGGACAGCCTATGGCTACACCTTC. Its translation: CASSRGTAYGYTF.

The V gene is TRBV7-3, the J gene TRBJ2-6; D is ambiguous. Germline V gene lookup returns CDR1 SGHTA and CDR2 FQGTGA. Trimming took off 5 bases at V and 0 bases at J, with 11 bases between the two ends. CDR3 length: 16 residues. For the CDR3, the DNA is TGTGCCAGCAGCCCCGGGTTCCTCTCTGGGGCCAACGTCCTGACTTTC. As protein: CASSPGFLSGANVLTF.

This chain links TRBV19 with TRBJ1-4, with 8 bases aligning to TRBD1. Trimming took 7 bases from V and 4 from J; bases not matched to a gene: 5. The CDR3 extends over 14 amino acids. CDR1 LNHDA and CDR2 SQIVND come from the germline V gene (reference sequence). The DNA of the CDR3 is TGTGCCAGTATCGATACAGGGGGTAATGAAAAACTGTTTTTT. It codes for CASIDTGGNEKLFF.

This chain joins TRBV6-1 and TRBJ1-1; 7 nucleotides match TRBD1. This CDR3 contains 14 residues. Germline CDR1 is MNHNS and CDR2 is SASEGT. Unmatched junction bases numbered 12, after V lost 6 bases and J lost 8 bases. CDR3 region: CASRRRTGEIEAFF. Written as DNA, the CDR3 is TGTGCCAGCAGAAGAAGGACAGGAGAGATCGAAGCTTTCTTT.

The V and J genes are TRBV5-1 and TRBJ1-1; D is undetermined. V was pared by 2 bases and J by 4 bases, with 15 bases between. This CDR3 is built from 15 residues. Germline V gene sequence: CDR1 SGHRS, CDR2 YFSETQ. The DNA of the CDR3 is TGCGCCAGCAGCTTTTCCCTCCCGATGGGCACTGAAGCTTTCTTT. Amino acids: CASSFSLPMGTEAFF.

This clone was seen a few times. The CDR3 sequence is CASSNPLEQYF. The CDR3 bases are TGTGCCAGCAGCAATCCCCTCGAGCAGTACTTC. The chain recombines TRBV7-8 with TRBJ2-7; no reliable D call. Germline values: CDR1 SGHVS, CDR2 FQNEAQ. The CDR3 totals 11 residues. Trimming removed 5 bases from V and 6 bases from J, with 8 bases in between. Based on the CDR3 plus reference TRBV7-8 and TRBJ2-7, the full variable domain is GAGVSQSPRYKVAKRGQDVALRCDPISGHVSLFWYQQALGQGPEFLTYFQNEAQLDKSGLPSDRFFAERPEGSVSTLKIQRTQQEDSAVYLCASSNPLEQYFGPGTRLTVT.

The chain joins TRBV2 to TRBJ1-5; D might be TRBD1 (6 bases). V lost 1 base, J lost 7 bases, and 11 bases lay in between. Germline CDR1 is SNHLY and CDR2 is FYNNEI. This CDR3 has 14 residues. In DNA, the CDR3 is TGTGCCAGCAGTGAAGAGGTGGGGGCACAGCCCCAGCATTTT. This sequence encodes CASSEEVGAQPQHF. Combining the CDR3 with reference TRBV2 and TRBJ1-5 gives the whole variable domain EPEVTQTPSHQVTQMGQEVILRCVPISNHLYFYWYRQILGQKVEFLVSFYNNEISEKSEIFDDQFSVERPDGSNFTLKIRSTKLEDSAMYFCASSEEVGAQPQHFGDGTRLSIL.

The chain is built from TRBV5-8 and TRBJ1-5; D remains ambiguous. CDR1 and CDR2 from the germline V gene are SGHTS and YDEGEE. The germline V and J ends were trimmed by 4 bases and 5 bases, with 10 bases remaining between them. The CDR3 contains 13 residues. For the CDR3, the DNA is TGTGCCAGCAGCCGGGCCCTTTATCAGCCCCAGCATTTT. Translating gives CASSRALYQPQHF.

This rearrangement joins TRBV12-5 to TRBJ1-1; D gene uncertain. The germline CDR1 and CDR2 sequences are LGHNT and FRNRAP. CDR3 length: 12 residues. With 8 bases removed from V and 1 base from J, the gap between germline ends came to 8 bases. As DNA, the CDR3 is TGTGCTAGTAGAGCGTCGAACACTGAAGCTTTCTTT. This sequence encodes CASRASNTEAFF.

The chain uses TRBV7-9 and TRBJ1-1; TRBD1 might be the D (6 bases). Germline loops: CDR1 SEHNR, CDR2 FQNEAQ (reference sequence). There are 14 residues in the CDR3. Trimming took off 5 bases at V and 6 bases at J, with 16 bases between the two ends. This CDR3 is CASSLLQGVAEAFF. As DNA, the CDR3 is TGTGCCAGCAGCCTCCTACAGGGAGTGGCTGAAGCTTTCTTT.

V usage is TRBV2 and J usage is TRBJ1-2; D is unclear. Deletions cut 3 bases from V and 8 bases from J, with 13 bases between. The CDR3 is 13 amino acids. The germline CDR1 and CDR2 sequences are SNHLY and FYNNEI. The CDR3 sequence: CASSDGRIGGYTF. The CDR3 coding sequence is TGTGCCAGCAGTGACGGCAGGATCGGCGGCTACACCTTC.

As to this clone: The junction and the germline gene differ at one end; a read error may be behind it. The chain combines TRBV10-3 with TRBJ2-3; TRBD2 matches at 11 bases. Germline V gives CDR1 ENHRY, CDR2 SYGVKD. The CDR3 sequence is 15 residues long. CDR3 coding DNA: TGTGCCATCAGTGAGTTAGCGGGAGGGCCTTCCACCTTCCCTTTT. Protein sequence: CAISELAGGPSTFPF.

V usage is TRBV28 and J usage is TRBJ2-5; 10 nucleotides line up with TRBD2. Germline assignment: CDR1 MDHEN and CDR2 SYDVKM. V lost 3 bases to trimming and J lost 4 bases; unmatched junction nucleotides: 5. The CDR3 runs to 15 residues. The CDR3 nucleotides read TGTGCCAGCAGTTTCTTAGCGGGGGGTCGAGAGACCCAGTACTTC. Translated, it gives CASSFLAGGRETQYF.

CDR3 loop: CASSGTGRGLAGPNEQFF. The DNA of the CDR3 is TGTGCCAGTAGTGGAACAGGGAGGGGTTTAGCGGGACCGAATGAGCAGTTCTTC. J is TRBJ2-1 and V is TRBV19; 8 bases map to TRBD2. Unmatched junction bases numbered 19, after V lost 5 bases and J lost 7 bases. Germline V CDR1 and CDR2: LNHDA, SQIVND (reference sequence). The CDR3 sequence is 18 residues long.

The J gene is TRBJ1-6, the V gene TRBV6-5; TRBD1 matches 9 bases. This CDR3 comprises 16 residues. Trimming removed 0 bases from V and 7 bases from J; junction bases left unmatched: 4. Germline-derived CDR1 and CDR2 are MNHEY and SVGAGI. CDR3 nucleotides: TGTGCCAGCAGTTACTCGCGGACAGGGGAAAATTCACCCCTCCACTTT. It encodes CASSYSRTGENSPLHF.

This clone occurred once. The chain carries TRBV4-1 and TRBJ2-1, with TRBD2 matching 8 bases. Trimming took 4 bases from V and 3 from J; bases not matched to a gene: 8. The CDR3 spans 16 residues. Germline loops: CDR1 MGHRA, CDR2 YSYEKL. The CDR3 protein is CASSPRTSGYYNEQFF. CDR3 sequence (DNA): TGCGCCAGCAGCCCCCGAACTAGCGGCTACTACAATGAGCAGTTCTTC.

This chain links TRBV6-5 with TRBJ1-1; TRBD1 matches 7 bases. The CDR3 is 14 amino acids. Germline V lookup: CDR1 MNHEY, CDR2 SVGAGI. With V trimmed by 6 bases and J by 5 bases, 9 bases remained unmatched. CDR3 bases: TGTGCCAGCAGCAATAACAGGGGTGGTACTGAAGCTTTCTTT. Residues: CASSNNRGGTEAFF.